This T cell receptor (beta chain) was retrieved from a study of vaccination and CD4 T cells after COVID-19 (dated 2022 in TCRdb). About the study as a whole: Convalescent patients had a positive SARS-CoV-2 result on nasal swab PCR, and of these patients, several had mild disease and one had severe disease. In the convalescent cohort there were six males and four females, among whom were two Hispanic individuals, seven Caucasians, two Asians and one multiracial person. Participants got two doses of the Pfizer-BioNTech BNT162b2 vaccine (n=8) or two doses of the Moderna mRNA-1273 vaccine (n=2). Post-COVID blood samples were collected from convalescent patients a median of approximately 93 days after diagnosis, with a range of roughly 35 to 180 days. Post-vaccine blood samples were obtained a median of approximately 74 days after the second vaccine dose, with a range of roughly 13 to 250 days. A few convalescent patients gave samples both early after vaccination (day 14) and late after vaccination (days 161 to 241). For stimulating the cultures, overlapping spike peptide pools were used, derived from SARS-CoV-2 as well as from the common cold coronaviruses HCoV-NL63, HCoV-OC43 and HCoV-229E. Control cultures used a CEFX viral epitope pool as positive control, an HIV-1 Nef peptide pool as negative control, or no peptide. In around nine COVID-19 convalescent patients and a handful of infection-naive healthy vaccine recipients, the spike-specific CD4+ TCR repertoire before mRNA vaccination was compared with the repertoire after mRNA vaccination. What the authors observed across the whole study: The median number of SARS-CoV-2-reactive clonotypes rose from under 25 after infection to 38 after vaccination, but the change was not significant. Nearly all vaccine-specific clones in convalescent patients (304 of 307) were mono-reactive for SARS-CoV-2 spike rather than cross-reactive with common cold coronaviruses. In convalescent patients, a median around 85% of post-vaccine SARS-CoV-2-reactive clones were detected only after vaccination, and vaccine-specific priming was suggested by this finding. The number of convalescent patients in the study was relatively small, and the study did not examine early timepoints following natural infection.

Regarding this clonotype: Which antigen it targets is not known. Base qualities are not at hand, and no much larger clone is one base apart.

In light of the paper, this sample's time point label describes: late sampling 161 to 241 days after vaccination in three convalescent patients. Reading the label with the study, this specimen's treatment or condition is: approximately nine-day PBMC culture with coronavirus spike peptide pools or control peptides (ViraFEST assay). To expand antigen-specific T cells with peptide pools and then pick out the expanded clonotypes through TCR sequencing, the study relied on the ViraFEST assay. The convalescent patients' positive SARS-CoV-2 PCR tests fell between March and December 2020, which was before the Alpha, Beta and Delta variants emerged in the United States. Each well held some 2 million PBMCs cultured in IMDM containing about 5% human AB serum and approximately 9.6 IU/ml IL-2, with 10 ug/ml peptide pools added. Half of the culture medium was replaced with fresh IL-2-containing medium on days 3 and 7. Once the cells had been in culture for approximately 10 days, the EasySep CD4+ T cell isolation kit was used to isolate CD4+ T cells by negative selection. Ficoll-Paque Plus gradient centrifugation was used to isolate PBMCs from whole blood, and the isolated PBMCs were then either used fresh or cryopreserved at -140C. In general, triplicate wells were set up for every culture condition.

Library creation used PCR. DNA from cultured CD4+ T cells underwent TCR sequencing with the Oncomine TCR Beta short-read assay at the Johns Hopkins FTIC core. Genomic DNA was extracted from the cultured CD4+ T cells with the QIAamp micro DNA kit. Oncomine TCR Beta libraries made from cultured CD4+ T cells were pooled using unique dual indexes and sequenced on an Illumina iSeq 100. The paper's processing steps were these. Non-productive sequences were removed, and CDR3s that did not start with C, did not end with F or W, or were shorter than 7 amino acids were discarded. The MANAFEST web application was used to identify antigen-specific clonotypes by comparing peptide-stimulated wells against reference wells and other culture wells. An FDR below 0.05, an odds ratio above 5, and a productive frequency above 0.1% in at least two of three replicate wells were required for clones to be considered positive. A clonotype counted as cross-reactive if it showed significant expansion both in the SARS-CoV-2 spike wells and in at least one common cold coronavirus spike condition. Using R version 3.6.1, CDR3 homology was evaluated through Levenshtein distances (stringdist) along with unrooted phylogenetic trees (ape). The public reads were reanalyzed by TCRdb: fastp trimming at Q25, MiXCR alignment, in-frame beta chains only. CDR3 protein sequences are deduplicated, and each keeps its most common genes and DNA. Clone size and V and J calls follow TCRdb, not the original study. The sample table contains 25,000 to 30,000 distinct CDR3 sequences; only one count was recorded for roughly 38% of them. Together, the top ten hold roughly 3.5% of the sample.

Including cysteine and phenylalanine, the CDR3 has 15 amino acids. The kept DNA is CDR3 alone, 45 bases in frame from the first base. CDR1 and CDR2 were assigned from the germline V gene (reference sequence) as DFQATT and SNEGSKA. V sheds 3 bases and J sheds 0 bases, leaving 11 bases between their ends. The sequencing used CD4+ T cells from blood, cultured in vitro, collected about 7 months after SARS-CoV-2 vaccination. Rearrangement joined TRBV20-1 to TRBJ2-2; no D gene can be assigned with confidence. This TCR came from a human donor who had recovered from COVID-19. The nucleotide sequence reads as follows: TGCAGTGCTAGTGTACCGCTTGCGAACACCGGGGAGCTGTTTTTT. This is translated as CSASVPLANTGELFF.